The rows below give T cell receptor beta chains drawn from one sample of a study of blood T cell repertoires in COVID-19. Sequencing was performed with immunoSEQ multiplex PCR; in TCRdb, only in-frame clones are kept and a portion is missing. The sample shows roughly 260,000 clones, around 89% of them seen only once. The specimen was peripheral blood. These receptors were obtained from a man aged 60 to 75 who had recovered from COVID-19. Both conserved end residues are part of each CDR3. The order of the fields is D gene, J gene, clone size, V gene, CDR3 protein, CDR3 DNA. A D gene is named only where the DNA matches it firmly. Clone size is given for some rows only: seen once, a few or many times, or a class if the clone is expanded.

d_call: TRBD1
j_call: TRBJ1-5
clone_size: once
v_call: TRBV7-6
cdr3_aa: CASSEQGEANQPQHF
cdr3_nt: TGTGCCAGCAGCGAACAGGGGGAAGCGAATCAGCCCCAGCATTTT

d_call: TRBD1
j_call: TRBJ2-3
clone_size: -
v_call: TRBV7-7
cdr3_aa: CASSTGTANTQYF
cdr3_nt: TGTGCTAGCAGCACCGGGACAGCCAATACGCAGTATTTT

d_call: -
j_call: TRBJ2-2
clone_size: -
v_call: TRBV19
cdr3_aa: CASSIGPRADTGELFF
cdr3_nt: TGTGCCAGTAGTATAGGTCCCAGGGCGGACACCGGGGAGCTGTTTTTT

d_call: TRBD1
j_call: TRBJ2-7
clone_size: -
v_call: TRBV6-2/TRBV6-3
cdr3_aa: CASSSSGQGAYEQYF
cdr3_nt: TGTGCCAGCAGTTCCTCGGGACAGGGGGCGTACGAGCAGTACTTC

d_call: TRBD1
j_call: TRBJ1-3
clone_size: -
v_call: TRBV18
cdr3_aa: CASSPKQGALSGNTIYF
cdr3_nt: TGTGCCAGCTCACCAAAACAGGGGGCCCTCTCTGGAAACACCATATATTTT

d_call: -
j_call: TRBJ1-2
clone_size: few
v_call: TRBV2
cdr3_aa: CASSPRQVYGYTF
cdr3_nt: TGTGCCAGCAGTCCTAGACAGGTCTATGGCTACACCTTC

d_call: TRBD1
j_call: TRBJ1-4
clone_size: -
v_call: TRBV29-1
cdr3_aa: CSAAGTGLFF
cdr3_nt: TGCAGCGCAGCCGGGACAGGGCTGTTTTTT

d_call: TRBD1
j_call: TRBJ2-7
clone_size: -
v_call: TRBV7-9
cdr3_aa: CASSPPGQPDEQYF
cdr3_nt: TGTGCCAGCAGCCCACCGGGACAGCCAGACGAGCAGTACTTC

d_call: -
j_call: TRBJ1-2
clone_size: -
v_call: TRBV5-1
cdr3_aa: CASSLSRETYYGYTF
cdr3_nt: TGCGCCAGCAGCTTGTCTAGGGAGACTTACTATGGCTACACCTTC

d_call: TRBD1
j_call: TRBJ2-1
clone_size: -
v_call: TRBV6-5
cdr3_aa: CASRGGMGNEQFF
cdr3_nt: TGTGCCAGCAGAGGGGGCATGGGCAATGAGCAGTTCTTC

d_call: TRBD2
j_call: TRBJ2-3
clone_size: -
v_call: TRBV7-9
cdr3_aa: CASSLGIAGGSDTQYF
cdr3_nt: TGTGCCAGCAGCTTAGGGATAGCGGGGGGATCAGATACGCAGTATTTT

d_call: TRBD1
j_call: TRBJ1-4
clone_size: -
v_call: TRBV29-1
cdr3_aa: CSVLLRQGATNEKLFF
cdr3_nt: TGCAGCGTTCTCTTGAGACAGGGGGCTACTAATGAAAAACTGTTTTTT

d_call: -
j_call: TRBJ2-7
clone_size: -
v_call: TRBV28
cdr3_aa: CASSLSETYEQYF
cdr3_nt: TGTGCCAGCAGTTTATCGGAGACCTACGAGCAGTACTTC

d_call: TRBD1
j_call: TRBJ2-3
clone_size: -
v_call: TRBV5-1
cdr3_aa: CASSLDRADTQYF
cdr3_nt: TGCGCCAGCAGCCTGGACAGGGCGGATACGCAGTATTTT

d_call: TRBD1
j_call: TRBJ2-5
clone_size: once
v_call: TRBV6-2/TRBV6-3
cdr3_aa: CASSSLGTGEQETQYF
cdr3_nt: TGTGCCAGCAGCTCCCTCGGGACAGGAGAACAAGAGACCCAGTACTTC

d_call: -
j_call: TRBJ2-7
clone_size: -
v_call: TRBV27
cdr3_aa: CASSHLDEQYF
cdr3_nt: TGTGCCAGCAGCCACTTGGACGAGCAGTACTTC

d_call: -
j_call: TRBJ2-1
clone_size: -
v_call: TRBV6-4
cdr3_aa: CASSPSYSSYNEQFF
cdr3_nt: TGTGCCAGCAGTCCATCTTATAGCTCCTACAATGAGCAGTTCTTC

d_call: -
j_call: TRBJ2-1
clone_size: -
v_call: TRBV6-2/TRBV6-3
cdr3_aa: CASSQSGQKNEQFF
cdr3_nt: TGTGCCAGCAGTCAGTCTGGACAGAAGAATGAGCAGTTCTTC

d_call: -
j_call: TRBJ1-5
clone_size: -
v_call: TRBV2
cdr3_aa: CASRGATYSNQPQHF
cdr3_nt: TGTGCCAGCAGGGGGGCCACCTATAGCAATCAGCCCCAGCATTTT

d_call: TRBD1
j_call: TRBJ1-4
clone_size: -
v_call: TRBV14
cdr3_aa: CASSRGQGALANEKLFF
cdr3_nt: TGTGCCAGCAGCCGAGGACAGGGGGCTTTAGCTAATGAAAAACTGTTTTTT

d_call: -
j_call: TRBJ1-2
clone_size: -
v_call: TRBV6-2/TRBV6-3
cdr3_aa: CASSYDGTRLNYGYTF
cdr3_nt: TGTGCCAGCAGTTACGACGGGACACGTCTTAACTATGGCTACACCTTC

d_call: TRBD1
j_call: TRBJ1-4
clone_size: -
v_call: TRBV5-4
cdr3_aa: CASSPDTGQGDEKLFF
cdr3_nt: TGTGCCAGCAGCCCGGATACCGGACAGGGGGATGAAAAACTGTTTTTT

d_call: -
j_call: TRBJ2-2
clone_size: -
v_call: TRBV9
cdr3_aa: CASALGASYPGELFF
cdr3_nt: TGTGCCAGCGCCCTTGGTGCTAGCTACCCCGGGGAGCTGTTTTTT

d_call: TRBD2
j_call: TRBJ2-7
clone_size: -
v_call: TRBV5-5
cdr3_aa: CASSGGGLAYEQYF
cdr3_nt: TGTGCCAGCTCCGGGGGGGGCCTTGCCTACGAGCAGTACTTC

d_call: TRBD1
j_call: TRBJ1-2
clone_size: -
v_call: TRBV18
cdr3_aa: CASSRGDSHYGYTF
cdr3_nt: TGTGCCAGCTCACGTGGGGACAGTCACTATGGCTACACCTTC

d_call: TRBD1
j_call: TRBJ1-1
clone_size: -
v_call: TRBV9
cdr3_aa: CASSVDQGANTEAFF
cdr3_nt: TGTGCCAGCAGCGTAGATCAGGGGGCGAACACTGAAGCTTTCTTT

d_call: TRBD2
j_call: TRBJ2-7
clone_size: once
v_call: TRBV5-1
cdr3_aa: CASSLIGTSGVSSYEQYF
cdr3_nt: TGCGCCAGCAGCTTGATCGGGACTAGCGGGGTCAGCTCCTACGAGCAGTACTTC

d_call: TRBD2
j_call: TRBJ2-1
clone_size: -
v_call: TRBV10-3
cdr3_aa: CATGRTLAGGPNEQFF
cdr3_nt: TGTGCCACCGGACGTACGCTAGCGGGGGGTCCGAATGAGCAGTTCTTC

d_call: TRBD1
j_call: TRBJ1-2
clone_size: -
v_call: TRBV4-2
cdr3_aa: CASSQGPQGIEGYTF
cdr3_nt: TGTGCCAGCAGCCAAGGTCCACAGGGGATCGAAGGCTACACCTTC

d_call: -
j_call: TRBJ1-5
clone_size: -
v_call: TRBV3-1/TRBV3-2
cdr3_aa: CASSHGDNQPQHF
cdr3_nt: TGTGCCAGCAGCCACGGGGACAATCAGCCCCAGCATTTT

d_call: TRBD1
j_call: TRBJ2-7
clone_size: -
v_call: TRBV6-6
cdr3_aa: CASSDRDRAYEQYF
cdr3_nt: TGTGCCAGCAGTGACCGGGACAGAGCCTACGAGCAGTACTTC

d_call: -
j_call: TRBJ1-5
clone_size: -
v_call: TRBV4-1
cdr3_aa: CASSQSRMQGQPQHF
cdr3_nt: TGCGCCAGCAGCCAATCCCGTATGCAGGGTCAGCCCCAGCATTTT

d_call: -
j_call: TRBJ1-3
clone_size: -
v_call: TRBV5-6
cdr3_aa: CASSLVGQHGNTIYF
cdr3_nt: TGTGCCAGCAGCTTGGTTGGACAGCACGGAAACACCATATATTTT

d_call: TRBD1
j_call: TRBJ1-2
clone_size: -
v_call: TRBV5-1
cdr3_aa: CASSYLTGTKVDYGYTF
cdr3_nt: TGCGCCAGCAGCTACCTGACAGGGACAAAGGTAGACTATGGCTACACCTTC

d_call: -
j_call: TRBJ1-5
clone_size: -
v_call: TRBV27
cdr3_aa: CASRAGFSRGNQPQHF
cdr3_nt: TGTGCCAGCAGAGCAGGGTTCTCAAGGGGCAATCAGCCCCAGCATTTT

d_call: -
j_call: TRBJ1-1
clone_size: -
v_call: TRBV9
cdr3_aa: CASSPVRAEAFF
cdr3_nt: TGTGCCAGCAGCCCCGTTCGCGCTGAAGCTTTCTTT

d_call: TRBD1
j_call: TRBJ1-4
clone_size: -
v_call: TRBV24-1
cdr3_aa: CATSKGGQGNEKLFF
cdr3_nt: TGTGCCACCAGTAAAGGGGGACAGGGAAATGAAAAACTGTTTTTT

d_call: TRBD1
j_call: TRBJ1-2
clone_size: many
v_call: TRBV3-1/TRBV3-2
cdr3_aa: CASSQEAGTGNGYTF
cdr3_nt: TGTGCCAGCAGCCAGGAGGCCGGGACAGGGAATGGCTACACCTTC

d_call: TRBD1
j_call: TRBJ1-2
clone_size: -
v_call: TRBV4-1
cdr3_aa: CASSQEGIGQGYGYTF
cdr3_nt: TGCGCCAGCAGCCAAGAAGGTATCGGACAGGGCTATGGCTACACCTTC

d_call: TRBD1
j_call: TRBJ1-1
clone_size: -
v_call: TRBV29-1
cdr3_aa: CSVDGWDRNTEAFF
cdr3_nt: TGCAGCGTTGACGGGTGGGACAGAAACACTGAAGCTTTCTTT

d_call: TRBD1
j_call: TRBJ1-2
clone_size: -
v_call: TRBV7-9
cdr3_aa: CASSPTGQGRHGYTF
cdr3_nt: TGTGCCAGCAGCCCAACGGGACAGGGACGCCATGGCTACACCTTC

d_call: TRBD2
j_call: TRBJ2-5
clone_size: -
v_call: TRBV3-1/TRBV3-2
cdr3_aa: CASSQASGGARETQYF
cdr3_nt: TGTGCCAGCAGCCAAGCCAGCGGGGGGGCTCGTGAGACCCAGTACTTC

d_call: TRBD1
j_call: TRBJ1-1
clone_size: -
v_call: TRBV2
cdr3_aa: CASRGTGVGTEAFF
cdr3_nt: TGTGCCAGCAGGGGGACAGGGGTAGGTACTGAAGCTTTCTTT

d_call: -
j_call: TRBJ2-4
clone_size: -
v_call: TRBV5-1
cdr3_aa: CASSLADTGLSNIQYF
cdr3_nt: TGCGCCAGCAGCTTGGCAGACACAGGCCTATCCAACATTCAGTACTTC

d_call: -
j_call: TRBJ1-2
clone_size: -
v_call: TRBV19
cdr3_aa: CASSLQVALGYTF
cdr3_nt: TGTGCCAGTAGTTTACAGGTGGCGCTTGGCTACACCTTC

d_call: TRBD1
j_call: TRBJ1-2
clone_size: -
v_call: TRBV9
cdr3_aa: CASSGYQGEAYGYTF
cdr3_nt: TGTGCCAGCAGCGGATACCAGGGGGAGGCCTATGGCTACACCTTC

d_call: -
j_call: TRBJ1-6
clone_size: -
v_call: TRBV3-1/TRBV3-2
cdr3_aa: CASSQDRRTASNFRNSPLHF
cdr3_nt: TGTGCCAGCAGCCAAGATCGTAGGACAGCATCTAATTTCCGTAATTCACCCCTCCACTTT

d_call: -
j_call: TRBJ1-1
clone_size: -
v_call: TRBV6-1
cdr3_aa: CASSDNFNTEAFF
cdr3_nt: TGTGCCAGCAGTGACAACTTCAACACTGAAGCTTTCTTT

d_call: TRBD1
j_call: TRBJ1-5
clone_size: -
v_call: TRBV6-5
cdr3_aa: CASSWGQNQPQHF
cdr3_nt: TGTGCCAGCAGCTGGGGACAGAATCAGCCCCAGCATTTT

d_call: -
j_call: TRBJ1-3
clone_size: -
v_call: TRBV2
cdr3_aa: CASATVGNTIYF
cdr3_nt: TGTGCCAGCGCGACAGTTGGAAACACCATATATTTT

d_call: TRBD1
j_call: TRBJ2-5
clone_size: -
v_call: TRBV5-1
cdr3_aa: CASSTGGTGDGETQYF
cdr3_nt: TGCGCCAGCAGCACTGGAGGGACAGGGGATGGGGAGACCCAGTACTTC

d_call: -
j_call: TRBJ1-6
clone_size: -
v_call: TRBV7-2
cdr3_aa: CASSPQGKSPLHF
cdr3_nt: TGTGCCAGCAGCCCTCAGGGTAAATCACCCCTCCACTTT

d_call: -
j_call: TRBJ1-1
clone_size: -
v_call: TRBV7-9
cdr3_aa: CASSLLRPSQGTEAFF
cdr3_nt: TGTGCCAGCAGCTTACTACGACCTAGCCAAGGAACTGAAGCTTTCTTT

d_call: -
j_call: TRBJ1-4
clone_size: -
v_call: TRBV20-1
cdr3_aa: CSASRQGEKLFF
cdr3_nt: TGCAGTGCTAGTCGGCAGGGGGAAAAACTGTTTTTT

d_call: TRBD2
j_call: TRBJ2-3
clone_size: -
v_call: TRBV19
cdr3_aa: CASSMGVGRADTQYF
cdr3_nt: TGTGCCAGTAGTATGGGGGTGGGGAGGGCAGATACGCAGTATTTT

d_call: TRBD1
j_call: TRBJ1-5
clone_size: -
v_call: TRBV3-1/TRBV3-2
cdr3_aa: CASSHGTGNQPQHF
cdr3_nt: TGTGCCAGCAGCCACGGGACAGGGAATCAGCCCCAGCATTTT